These 5 T cell receptor beta chains originate from one sample sequenced in a study of immune aging and cytomegalovirus after organ transplant (dated by TCRdb to the early 2020s). Libraries were made using single-cell sequencing. Sequencing took place on an Illumina NovaSeq 6000. The BD Rhapsody Targeted mRNA and AbSeq Reagent Kit, in a microwell format, was used for cell capture and library preparation. The public reads were quality trimmed at Q25 with fastp and then assembled into clones with MiXCR by TCRdb, keeping productive beta chains. Entries that share a CDR3 protein sequence are merged under the most common genes and DNA. For this sample the table gives tens of thousands of distinct CDR3 sequences, of which just over 35% were detected only once. The ten most abundant clones make up 25% to 30% of the sample. Their cognate antigens are unknown. The meaning of the sample's time point label: five sample-tagged time points from pre-transplant (day -1) to day 368 post-transplant, pooled.

Sequenced here: CMV peptide-activated CD4+ and CD8+ T cells sorted from blood, sampled at five time points, pooled. The cell subset or site label of this sample denotes: sorted CD8+CD137+ and CD4+CD154+ T cells after about 12 h CMV IE-1 peptide stimulation. These receptors came from a female donor who had a heart transplant and CMV viremia.

In its sample, this clonotype was seen a few times. J is TRBJ2-3 and V is TRBV3-1; TRBD1 matches 9 bases. Germline V gene lookup returns CDR1 LGHDT and CDR2 YNNKEL (reference sequence). This CDR3 is built from 16 residues. The V segment lost 4 bases and the J segment 3 bases; nucleotides outside the gene matches: 8. CDR3 region: CASSLGQGGRTDTQYF. The DNA of the CDR3 is TGTGCCAGCAGCCTGGGACAGGGAGGTAGGACAGATACGCAGTATTTT.

This clonotype occurred many times. This rearrangement joins TRBV7-9 to TRBJ1-3; weak D call: TRBD1 (6 bases). The germline gives CDR1 SEHNR, CDR2 FQNEAQ (reference sequence). This CDR3 region has 15 residues. Trimming shortened V by 5 bases and J by 3 bases, and 14 bases separated the two germline ends. CDR3 residues: CASSAQQGGGNTIYF. Written as DNA, the CDR3 is TGTGCCAGCAGCGCGCAACAGGGAGGTGGAAACACCATATATTTT.

This clonotype was counted ten times or more. This rearrangement joins TRBV19 to TRBJ2-6, with TRBD1 matching 7 bases. The CDR3 contains 18 residues. V dropped 3 bases and J dropped 1; count of bases not matched to a gene: 9. Germline V gene data show CDR1 as LNHDA and CDR2 as SQIVND (reference sequence). The CDR3 DNA reads TGTGCCAGTAGTATCGGTCACTCAGGGGGTTCTGGGGCCAACGTCCTGACTTTC. Translated, it gives CASSIGHSGGSGANVLTF.

This clonotype has only one observation. The CDR3 sequence is CSAGRPQGARADTQYF. The CDR3 bases are TGCAGTGCTGGAAGACCACAGGGGGCGAGGGCAGATACGCAGTATTTT. The chain joins TRBV20-1 to TRBJ2-3; 9 bases line up with TRBD1. The CDR3 consists of 16 residues. J gave up 4 bases and V 5 bases, and 13 bases lay outside the gene matches. CDR1 is DFQATT, CDR2 SNEGSKA, per germline (reference sequence).

The chain is built from TRBV19 and TRBJ2-3; possibly TRBD2 for D (5 bases). Deletions cut 6 bases from V and 2 bases from J, with 15 bases between. There are 15 residues in the CDR3. Germline V gene sequence: CDR1 LNHDA, CDR2 SQIVND (reference sequence). CDR3 in amino acids: CASSPGGPSTDTQYF. CDR3 sequence (DNA): TGTGCCAGTAGCCCTGGAGGTCCTTCCACAGATACGCAGTATTTT.